Presented here are 7 T cell receptor beta chains from one specimen sequenced in a study of cytomegalovirus exposure and HLA in healthy donors. Vbeta (60) and Jbeta (13) primers were used in the PCR. Only in-frame clones appear in the TCRdb table, and some are missing; sequencing was by immunoSEQ multiplex PCR. Of approximately 100,000 clones detected, about 77% appear once; the ten largest clones hold approximately 4.8%. The sample was PBMCs. The receptors here all came from a woman between 18 and 29 years old in good health and CMV-seropositive.

This sequence joins TRBV30 and TRBJ1-2, with 9 bases that match TRBD1. V lost 2 bases to trimming and J lost 7 bases; unmatched junction nucleotides: 8. The CDR3 extends over 14 amino acids. CDR1 GTSNPN and CDR2 SVGIG come from the germline V gene (reference sequence). The CDR3, as DNA: TGTGCCTGGAGTCCCTCCGGGACAGGGTTTGGCTACACCTTC. It yields the protein CAWSPSGTGFGYTF. Full variable domain (remainder filled in from reference TRBV30 and TRBJ1-2): SQTIHQWPATLVQPVGSPLSLECTVEGTSNPNLYWYRQAAGRGLQLLFYSVGIGQISSEVPQNLSASRPQDRQFILSSKKLLLSDSGFYLCAWSPSGTGFGYTFGSGTRLTVV.

The chain has TRBV29-1 and TRBJ2-2; 8 nucleotides line up with TRBD2. Per the germline V gene, CDR1 is SQVTM and CDR2 is ANQGSEA. The CDR3 spans 14 residues. V lost 7 bases to trimming and J lost 1 base; unmatched junction nucleotides: 5. In DNA form, the CDR3 reads TGCAGCGGTCTTACTAGCGGGAACACCGGGGAGCTGTTTTTT. Translation gives CSGLTSGNTGELFF.

The sample holds a few counts of this clone. V and J are TRBV5-6 and TRBJ2-1; 7 bases align to TRBD2. CDR1 SGHDT and CDR2 YYEEEE come from the germline V gene. The CDR3 is made up of 15 amino acids. V lost 4 bases and J lost 0; bases outside the gene matches: 4. CDR3 amino acids: CASSTGLSSYNEQFF. CDR3 nucleotide sequence: TGTGCCAGCAGCACGGGACTAAGCTCCTACAATGAGCAGTTCTTC.

The V and J genes are TRBV6-5 and TRBJ1-5, with 8 positions matching TRBD1. J was trimmed by 4 bases and V by 5 bases; bases with no gene match: 4. The CDR3 sequence is 14 residues long. CDR1 and CDR2 (germline): MNHEY, SVGAGI. The CDR3 loop is CASSRQGANQPQHF. As DNA, the CDR3 is TGTGCCAGCAGTCGGCAGGGGGCGAATCAGCCCCAGCATTTT.

This clone came up a few times. The chain combines TRBV29-1 with TRBJ2-1; tentative D call: TRBD2 (7 bases). Trimming removed 6 bases from V and 8 bases from J, with 14 bases in between. The CDR3 loop spans 12 amino acids. CDR1 and CDR2 (germline): SQVTM, ANQGSEA. In DNA, the CDR3 is TGCAGCGTAACTATAGGGGGGGATGAGCAGTTCTTC. Its translation is CSVTIGGDEQFF.

This sequence joins TRBV7-8 and TRBJ1-2; 8 nucleotides match TRBD1. The CDR3 extends over 16 amino acids. CDR1 and CDR2 from the germline V gene are SGHVS and FQNEAQ. Trimming cost V 4 bases and J 4 bases; bases outside gene matches: 11. DNA of the CDR3: TGTGCCAGCAGCTCTCCCGGCAGGGGGCCGATCTATGGCTACACCTTC. It codes for CASSSPGRGPIYGYTF.

J is TRBJ2-5 and V is TRBV19; D is perhaps TRBD1 (6 bases). The V end was cut by 5 bases, the J end by 0 bases, with 10 bases between. Germline values: CDR1 LNHDA, CDR2 SQIVND (reference sequence). The length of the CDR3 is 14 residues. The CDR3 sequence is CASSGWTDQETQYF. In DNA, the CDR3 is TGTGCCAGTAGTGGATGGACAGACCAAGAGACCCAGTACTTC.